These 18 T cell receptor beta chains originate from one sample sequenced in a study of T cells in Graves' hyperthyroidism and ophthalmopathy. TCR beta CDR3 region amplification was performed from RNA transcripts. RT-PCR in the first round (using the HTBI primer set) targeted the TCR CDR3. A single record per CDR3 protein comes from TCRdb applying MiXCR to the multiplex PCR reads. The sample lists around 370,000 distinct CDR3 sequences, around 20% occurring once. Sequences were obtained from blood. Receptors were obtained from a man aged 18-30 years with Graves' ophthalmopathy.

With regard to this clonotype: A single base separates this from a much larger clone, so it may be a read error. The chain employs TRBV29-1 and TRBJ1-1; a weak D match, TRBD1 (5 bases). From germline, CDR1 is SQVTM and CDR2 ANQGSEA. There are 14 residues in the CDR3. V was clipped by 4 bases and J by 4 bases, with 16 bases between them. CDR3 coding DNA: TGCAGCGTTGCCCCGAGACAGAGGGGCACTGAAGCTTTCTTT. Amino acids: CSVAPRQRGTEAFF.

CDR3 amino acids: CSARVAEAFF. The CDR3 coding sequence is TGCAGTGCTAGAGTAGCGGAAGCTTTCTTT. The chain is built from TRBV20-1 and TRBJ1-1; D is undetermined. The CDR3 is made up of 10 amino acids. Germline CDR1 and CDR2: DFQATT and SNEGSKA (reference sequence). V lost 1 base and J lost 8, with 5 bases in between.

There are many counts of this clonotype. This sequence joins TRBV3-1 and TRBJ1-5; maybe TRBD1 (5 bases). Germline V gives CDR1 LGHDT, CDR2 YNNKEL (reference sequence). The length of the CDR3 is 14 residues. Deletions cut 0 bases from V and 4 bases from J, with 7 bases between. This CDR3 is CASSQDRTNQPQHF. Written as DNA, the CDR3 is TGTGCCAGCAGCCAAGACAGGACAAATCAGCCCCAGCATTTT.

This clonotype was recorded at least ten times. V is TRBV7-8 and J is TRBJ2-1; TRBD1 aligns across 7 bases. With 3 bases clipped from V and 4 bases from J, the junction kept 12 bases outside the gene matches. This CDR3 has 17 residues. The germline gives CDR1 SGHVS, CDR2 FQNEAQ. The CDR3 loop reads CASSFLLGQGEYNEQFF. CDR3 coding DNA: TGTGCCAGCAGCTTCCTTCTAGGGCAGGGGGAATACAATGAGCAGTTCTTC. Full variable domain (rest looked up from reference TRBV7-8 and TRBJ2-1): GAGVSQSPRYKVAKRGQDVALRCDPISGHVSLFWYQQALGQGPEFLTYFQNEAQLDKSGLPSDRFFAERPEGSVSTLKIQRTQQEDSAVYLCASSFLLGQGEYNEQFFGPGTRLTVL.

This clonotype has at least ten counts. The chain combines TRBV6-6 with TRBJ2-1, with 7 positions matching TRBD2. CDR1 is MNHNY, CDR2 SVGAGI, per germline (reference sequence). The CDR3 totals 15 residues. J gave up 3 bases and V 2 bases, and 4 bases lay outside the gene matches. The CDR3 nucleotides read TGTGCCAGCAGTTACGATGGCGGGGGCTACAATGAGCAGTTCTTC. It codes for CASSYDGGGYNEQFF.

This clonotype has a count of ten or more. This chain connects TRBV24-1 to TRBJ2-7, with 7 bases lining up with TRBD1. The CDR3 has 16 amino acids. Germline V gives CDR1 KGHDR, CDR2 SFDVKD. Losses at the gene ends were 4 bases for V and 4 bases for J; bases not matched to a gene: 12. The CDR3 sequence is CATSETSGTEPYEQYF. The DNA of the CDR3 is TGTGCCACCAGTGAAACCTCCGGGACAGAGCCTTACGAGCAGTACTTC.

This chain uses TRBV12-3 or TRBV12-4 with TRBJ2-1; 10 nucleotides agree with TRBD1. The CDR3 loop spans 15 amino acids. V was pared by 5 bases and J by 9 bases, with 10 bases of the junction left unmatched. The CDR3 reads CASSAPGQGKGEQFF. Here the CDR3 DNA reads TGTGCCAGCAGTGCACCGGGACAGGGGAAGGGTGAGCAGTTCTTC.

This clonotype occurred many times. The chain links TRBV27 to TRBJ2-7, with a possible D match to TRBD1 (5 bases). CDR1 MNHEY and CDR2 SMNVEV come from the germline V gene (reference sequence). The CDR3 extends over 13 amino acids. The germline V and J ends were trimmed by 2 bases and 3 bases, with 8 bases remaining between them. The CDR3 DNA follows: TGTGCCAGCAGTTTAAGGCAGGGCTACGAGCAGTACTTC. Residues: CASSLRQGYEQYF.

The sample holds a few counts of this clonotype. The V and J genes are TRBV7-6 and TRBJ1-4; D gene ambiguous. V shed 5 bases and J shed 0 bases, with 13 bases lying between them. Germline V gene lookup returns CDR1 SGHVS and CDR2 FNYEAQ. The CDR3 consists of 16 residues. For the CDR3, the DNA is TGTGCCAGCAGCCAACGGGGTGGTTCAACTAATGAAAAACTGTTTTTT. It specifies CASSQRGGSTNEKLFF.

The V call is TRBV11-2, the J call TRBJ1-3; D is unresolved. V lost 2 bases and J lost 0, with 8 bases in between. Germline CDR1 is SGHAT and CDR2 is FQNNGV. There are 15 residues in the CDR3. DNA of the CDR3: TGTGCCAGCAGCTTACCCCAGAGCTCTGGAAACACCATATATTTT. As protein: CASSLPQSSGNTIYF. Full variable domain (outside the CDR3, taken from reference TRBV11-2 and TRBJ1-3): EAGVAQSPRYKIIEKRQSVAFWCNPISGHATLYWYQQILGQGPKLLIQFQNNGVVDDSQLPKDRFSAERLKGVDSTLKIQPAKLEDSAVYLCASSLPQSSGNTIYFGEGSWLTVV.

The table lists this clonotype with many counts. CDR3 in amino acids: CASSLVSRGVPGANVLTF. The CDR3, as DNA: TGCGCCAGCAGCTTGGTGAGCAGGGGGGTGCCTGGGGCCAACGTCCTGACTTTC. The J gene is TRBJ2-6, the V gene TRBV5-1; TRBD1 is a possible D gene (7 bases). From germline, CDR1 is SGHRS and CDR2 YFSETQ. V lost 0 bases and J 2 bases, leaving 15 bases between the germline ends. The CDR3 length is 18 residues.

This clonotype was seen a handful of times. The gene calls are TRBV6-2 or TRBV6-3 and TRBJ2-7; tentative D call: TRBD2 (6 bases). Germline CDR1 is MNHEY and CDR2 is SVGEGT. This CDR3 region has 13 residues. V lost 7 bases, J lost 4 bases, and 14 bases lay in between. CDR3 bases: TGTGCCAGCATGTGGAGGGCGGGTTACGAGCAGTACTTC. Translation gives CASMWRAGYEQYF.

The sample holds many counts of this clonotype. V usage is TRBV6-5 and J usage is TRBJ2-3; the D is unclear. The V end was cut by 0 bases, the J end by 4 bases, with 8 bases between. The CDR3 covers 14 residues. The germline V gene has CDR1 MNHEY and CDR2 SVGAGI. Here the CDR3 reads CASSYSRQPDTQYF. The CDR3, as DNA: TGTGCCAGCAGTTACTCACGGCAGCCAGATACGCAGTATTTT.

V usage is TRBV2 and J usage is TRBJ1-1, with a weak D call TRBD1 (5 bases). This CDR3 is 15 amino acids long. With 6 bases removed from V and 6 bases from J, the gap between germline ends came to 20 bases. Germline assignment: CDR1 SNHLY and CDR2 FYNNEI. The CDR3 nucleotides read TGTGCCAGCAGCGCCCACCGGGACCCCGACGCTGAAGCTTTCTTT. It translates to CASSAHRDPDAEAFF.

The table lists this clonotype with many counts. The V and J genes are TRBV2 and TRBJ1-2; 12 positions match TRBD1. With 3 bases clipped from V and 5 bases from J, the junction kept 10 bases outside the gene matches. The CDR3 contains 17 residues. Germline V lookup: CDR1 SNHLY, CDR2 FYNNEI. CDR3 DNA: TGTGCCAGCAGTGACTACGGGACAGGGGGCTTCGGGTATGGCTACACCTTC. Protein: CASSDYGTGGFGYGYTF.

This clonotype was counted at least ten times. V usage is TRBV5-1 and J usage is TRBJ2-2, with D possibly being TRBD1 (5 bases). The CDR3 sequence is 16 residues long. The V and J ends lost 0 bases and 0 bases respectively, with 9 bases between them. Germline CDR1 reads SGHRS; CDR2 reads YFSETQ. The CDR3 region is CASSLEQGANTGELFF. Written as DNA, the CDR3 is TGCGCCAGCAGCTTGGAGCAGGGCGCGAACACCGGGGAGCTGTTTTTT. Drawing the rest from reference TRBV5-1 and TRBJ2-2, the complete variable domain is KAGVTQTPRYLIKTRGQQVTLSCSPISGHRSVSWYQQTPGQGLQFLFEYFSETQRNKGNFPGRFSGRQFSNSRSEMNVSTLELGDSALYLCASSLEQGANTGELFFGEGSRLTVL.

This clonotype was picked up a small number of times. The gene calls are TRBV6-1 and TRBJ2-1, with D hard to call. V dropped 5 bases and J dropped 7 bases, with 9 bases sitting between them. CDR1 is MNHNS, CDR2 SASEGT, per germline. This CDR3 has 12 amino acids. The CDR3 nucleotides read TGTGCCAGCAGTTTCATCTGGAATGAGCAGTTCTTC. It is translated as CASSFIWNEQFF.

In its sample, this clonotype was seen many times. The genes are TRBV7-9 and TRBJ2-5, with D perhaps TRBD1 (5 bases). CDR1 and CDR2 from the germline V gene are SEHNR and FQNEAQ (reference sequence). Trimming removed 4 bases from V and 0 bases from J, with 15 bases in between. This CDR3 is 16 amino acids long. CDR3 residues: CASSSDLTVHQETQYF. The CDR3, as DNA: TGTGCCAGCAGCTCGGACCTGACAGTACACCAAGAGACCCAGTACTTC. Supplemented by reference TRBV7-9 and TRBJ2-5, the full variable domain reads DTGVSQNPRHKITKRGQNVTFRCDPISEHNRLYWYRQTLGQGPEFLTYFQNEAQLEKSRLLSDRFSAERPKGSFSTLEIQRTEQGDSAMYLCASSSDLTVHQETQYFGPGTRLLVL.